The 28 T cell receptor beta chains presented below share a single source sample, sequenced in a study of blood T cell repertoires in COVID-19. Method: immunoSEQ multiplex PCR; TCRdb's copy keeps in-frame clones and lacks some. The data contain 100,000 to 150,000 clones, 81% of them singletons. Sample: peripheral blood. The source of these receptors is a man aged 30 to 45 with COVID-19, enrolled during active disease.

This clone came up a few times. The CDR3, as DNA: TGCGCCAGCAGCCAAGAAGTGGGACAGGGGGGCAATGAGCAGTTCTTC. Its protein is CASSQEVGQGGNEQFF. The chain recombines TRBV4-3 with TRBJ2-1, with TRBD1 identical over 11 bases. The CDR3 totals 16 residues. The V gene's germline CDR1 is LGHNA and CDR2 YSLEER. V lost 0 bases and J lost 6; bases outside the gene matches: 4.

The chain couples TRBV7-2 to TRBJ2-3; 11 nucleotides line up with TRBD2. The ends lost 0 bases at V and 6 bases at J; junction bases unmatched: 5. CDR3 length: 16 residues. Per germline, CDR1 SGHTA and CDR2 FQGNSA. Here the CDR3 DNA reads TGTGCCAGCAGCTTAGCACTAGCGGGGGTCCTGGATACGCAGTATTTT. It specifies CASSLALAGVLDTQYF.

The rearrangement uses TRBV11-3 and TRBJ2-4; a weak D match, TRBD2 (6 bases). Trimming cost V 5 bases and J 0 bases, with 14 bases left between them. The V gene's germline CDR1 is SGHNT and CDR2 YENEEA. CDR3 length: 16 residues. CDR3 amino acids: CASSPRGTEAKNIQYF. The CDR3 nucleotides are TGTGCCAGCAGCCCACGGGGGACCGAAGCCAAAAACATTCAGTACTTC.

The V and J genes are TRBV3-1 (or the pseudogene TRBV3-2) and TRBJ1-1; 7 bases agree with TRBD1. The trim removed 0 bases at V and 7 bases at J, leaving 5 bases unmatched. Germline values: CDR1 LGHDT, CDR2 YNNKEL (reference sequence). The CDR3 extends over 14 amino acids. CDR3 sequence (DNA): TGTGCCAGCAGCCAAGAAGGGGGCTTGGGTGAAGCTTTCTTT. Its translation is CASSQEGGLGEAFF.

The gene calls are TRBV24-1 and TRBJ2-5; TRBD1 matches 7 bases. V shed 4 bases and J 5 bases; nucleotides not matched to a gene: 18. The CDR3 loop spans 18 amino acids. From germline, CDR1 is KGHDR and CDR2 SFDVKD. The DNA for the CDR3 is TGTGCCACCAGTGACTCAACCGTCGTAGGGGGCCGAGGGGAGACCCAGTACTTC. Protein sequence: CATSDSTVVGGRGETQYF.

This clone was found a few times. CDR3 bases: TGTGCCAGCTCACCAGTCGGGAGGCGGCGCGAGCAGTACTTC. Protein: CASSPVGRRREQYF. The chain recombines TRBV18 with TRBJ2-7; TRBD2 aligns across 7 bases. The CDR3 loop spans 14 amino acids. Germline V CDR1 and CDR2: KGHSH, LQKENI. V was clipped by 2 bases and J by 6 bases; unmatched bases: 7. The full variable domain, with the rest looked up from reference TRBV18 and TRBJ2-7, is NAGVMQNPRHLVRRRGQEARLRCSPMKGHSHVYWYRQLPEEGLKFMVYLQKENIIDESGMPKERFSAEFPKEGPSILRIQQVVRGDSAAYFCASSPVGRRREQYFGPGTRLTVT.

The V and J genes are TRBV13 and TRBJ1-4, with D possibly being TRBD1 (5 bases). CDR1 is PRHDT, CDR2 FYEKMQ, per germline (reference sequence). The V and J ends lost 5 bases and 6 bases respectively, with 13 bases between them. The CDR3 is 14 amino acids. CDR3 loop: CASSRGHVDEKLFF. The CDR3 DNA follows: TGTGCCAGCAGCAGGGGCCATGTGGATGAAAAACTGTTTTTT.

The chain joins TRBV7-9 to TRBJ2-7; TRBD1 might be the D (6 bases). V dropped 4 bases and J dropped 3 bases, with 16 bases sitting between them. The CDR3 totals 15 residues. Germline V gives CDR1 SEHNR, CDR2 FQNEAQ (reference sequence). CDR3 in amino acids: CASSSGQRTFYEQYF. The DNA of the CDR3 is TGTGCCAGCAGCTCCGGACAGAGAACTTTCTACGAGCAGTACTTC.

The rearrangement links TRBV11-3 to TRBJ2-7, with D uncertain. CDR1 and CDR2 (germline): SGHNT, YENEEA. The V end was cut by 5 bases, the J end by 4 bases, with 9 bases between. The CDR3 is 12 residues long. The DNA for the CDR3 is TGTGCCAGCAGCCTATCTCCATACGAGCAGTACTTC. The encoded protein is CASSLSPYEQYF. The whole variable domain, remainder taken from reference TRBV11-3 and TRBJ2-7, is EAGVVQSPRYKIIEKKQPVAFWCNPISGHNTLYWYLQNLGQGPELLIRYENEEAVDDSQLPKDRFSAERLKGVDSTLKIQPAELGDSAVYLCASSLSPYEQYFGPGTRLTVT.

The CDR3 loop reads CASSPNWEGRGGYTF. Here the CDR3 DNA reads TGTGCCAGCAGCCCAAATTGGGAAGGGAGGGGCGGCTACACCTTC. The J gene is TRBJ1-2, the V gene TRBV11-3; TRBD1 is a possible D gene (5 bases). V was pared by 5 bases and J by 8 bases, with 21 bases between. CDR1 and CDR2 (germline): SGHNT, YENEEA. CDR3 length: 15 residues.

This chain connects TRBV2 to TRBJ1-2, with unresolved D. V was cut by 5 bases and J by 8 bases, with 18 bases left in between. CDR1 is SNHLY, CDR2 FYNNEI, per germline. CDR3 length equals 14 residues. The CDR3 DNA is TGTGCCAGCAGTCCCGATTGGGGAGACCGGGGCTACACCTTC. This sequence encodes CASSPDWGDRGYTF.

The V gene is TRBV4-3, the J gene TRBJ1-6; the D is unclear. Germline-derived CDR1 and CDR2 are LGHNA and YSLEER. The CDR3 length is 13 residues. The V end lost 5 bases, the J end lost 5 bases, and 7 bases lay between the germline ends. This chain's CDR3 is CASSYRDNSPLHF. Written as DNA, the CDR3 is TGCGCCAGCAGCTACAGAGATAATTCACCCCTCCACTTT.

CDR3 sequence: CASSAFGGAGNTIYF. CDR3 bases: TGTGCCAGCAGTGCTTTTGGGGGGGCTGGAAACACCATATATTTT. The genes are TRBV2 and TRBJ1-3; D possibly corresponds to TRBD1 (5 bases). Deletions cut 4 bases from V and 2 bases from J, with 12 bases between. Per the germline V gene, CDR1 is SNHLY and CDR2 is FYNNEI. The CDR3 runs to 15 residues.

The rearrangement uses TRBV28 and TRBJ2-7; the match to TRBD1 covers 7 bases. J gave up 3 bases and V 1 base, and 6 bases lay outside the gene matches. Germline values: CDR1 MDHEN, CDR2 SYDVKM. CDR3 length: 15 residues. CDR3 nucleotide sequence: TGTGCCAGCAGTTTATACAGCAGGGGGAGCTACGAGCAGTACTTC. This encodes CASSLYSRGSYEQYF.

The chain joins TRBV27 to TRBJ1-3; the D gene is possibly TRBD1 (5 bases). Trimming removed 3 bases at V and 0 bases at J, with 9 bases between. This CDR3 is 15 amino acids long. The germline gives CDR1 MNHEY, CDR2 SMNVEV (reference sequence). CDR3 protein: CASSFRGDSGNTIYF. In nucleotides, the CDR3 is TGTGCCAGCAGTTTCCGGGGGGACTCTGGAAACACCATATATTTT.

The chain couples TRBV19 to TRBJ2-4, with 7 positions matching TRBD1. Germline V CDR1 and CDR2: LNHDA, SQIVND (reference sequence). The CDR3 is made up of 16 amino acids. The V gene end was trimmed by 6 bases and the J gene end by 0 bases; junction bases not matched to a gene: 8. CDR3 residues: CASSEQGYLAKNIQYF. In DNA form, the CDR3 reads TGTGCCAGTAGCGAACAGGGGTACCTAGCCAAAAACATTCAGTACTTC.

The rearrangement joins TRBV7-9 to TRBJ2-1; 7 positions agree with TRBD1. Unmatched junction bases numbered 4, after V lost 5 bases and J lost 6 bases. Germline lookup yields CDR1 SEHNR and CDR2 FQNEAQ (reference sequence). This CDR3 comprises 13 residues. Here the CDR3 reads CASSLGTVNEQFF. The CDR3 DNA reads as TGTGCCAGCAGCCTTGGGACAGTCAATGAGCAGTTCTTC.

This clone has more than one count but fewer than ten. V gene TRBV5-1 combines with J gene TRBJ2-2; TRBD2 is a possible D gene (5 bases). Germline CDR1 reads SGHRS; CDR2 reads YFSETQ. CDR3 length: 13 residues. The V gene lost 5 bases and the J gene lost 6 bases, with 11 bases spanning the gap. CDR3 sequence: CASRISDAGELFF. The CDR3 DNA reads as TGCGCCAGCAGAATTAGCGACGCCGGGGAGCTGTTTTTT.

The V and J genes are TRBV3-1 (or the pseudogene TRBV3-2) and TRBJ1-1; 7 bases fit TRBD1. The germline gives CDR1 LGHDT, CDR2 YNNKEL (reference sequence). The junction had 4 bases not matched to a gene; V was cut back by 4 bases and J by 8 bases. The CDR3 spans 12 residues. The CDR3: CASSPTGLEAFF. CDR3 nucleotides: TGTGCCAGCAGCCCGACAGGGCTCGAAGCTTTCTTT.

V usage is TRBV9 and J usage is TRBJ1-6, with TRBD1 as a possible D gene (6 bases). The CDR3 has 17 residues. The V end was cut by 3 bases, the J end by 0 bases, with 13 bases between. Germline-derived CDR1 and CDR2 are SGDLS and YYNGEE. The CDR3, as DNA: TGTGCCAGCAGCGCGGGCAACAGGGTCTCCTATAATTCACCCCTCCACTTT. This sequence encodes CASSAGNRVSYNSPLHF.

CDR3 region: CASSQRIGAIYEQYF. The CDR3 DNA reads as TGTGCCAGCAGCCAACGCATAGGGGCAATCTACGAGCAGTACTTC. V gene TRBV16 combines with J gene TRBJ2-7; possible D gene TRBD1, 5 bases. Germline V gene lookup returns CDR1 KGHSY and CDR2 FQNENV. Trimming left V 2 bases short and J 3 bases short, with 14 bases between. The CDR3 totals 15 residues.

This clone is a singleton in its sample. The rearrangement uses TRBV3-1 (or the pseudogene TRBV3-2) and TRBJ1-2; D may be TRBD1 (6 bases). The CDR3 length is 16 residues. V was trimmed by 5 bases and J by 2 bases, leaving 18 bases between them. The germline CDR1 and CDR2 sequences are LGHDT and YNNKEL (reference sequence). Written as DNA, the CDR3 is TGTGCCAGCAGCAACAGTCAGGGGTCCCTAAACTATGGCTACACCTTC. Its protein product is CASSNSQGSLNYGYTF.

The rearrangement uses TRBV6-5 and TRBJ2-7, with D maybe TRBD2 (5 bases). In germline, CDR1 is MNHEY, CDR2 SVGAGI. CDR3 length: 14 residues. The germline V and J ends were trimmed by 0 bases and 7 bases, with 13 bases remaining between them. The CDR3 spells CASSYSRRTREQYF. The CDR3 nucleotides are TGTGCCAGCAGTTACTCGAGGAGGACTCGGGAGCAGTACTTC.

The chain joins TRBV12-3 or TRBV12-4 to TRBJ1-5, with a weak D call TRBD1 (6 bases). The CDR3 is 13 residues long. With 3 bases removed from V and 5 bases from J, the gap between germline ends came to 8 bases. CDR3 sequence reads: CASSLDSHQPQHF. CDR3 sequence (DNA): TGTGCCAGCAGTTTGGACAGTCATCAGCCCCAGCATTTT.

V usage is TRBV7-8 and J usage is TRBJ2-5; 7 positions agree with TRBD1. Looked up from germline, CDR1 is SGHVS and CDR2 is FQNEAQ. Losses at the gene ends were 0 bases for V and 1 base for J; bases not matched to a gene: 14. The CDR3 has 19 amino acids. CDR3: CASSLARLTGDGIQETQYF. As DNA, the CDR3 is TGTGCCAGCAGCTTAGCTCGCCTTACAGGGGACGGAATCCAAGAGACCCAGTACTTC.

The chain employs TRBV4-3 and TRBJ2-5; D might be TRBD2 (6 bases). The CDR3 runs 16 residues. Trimming left V 0 bases short and J 1 base short, with 12 bases between. Germline lookup yields CDR1 LGHNA and CDR2 YSLEER. The CDR3 is CASSQDLGTLQETQYF. The CDR3 DNA reads as TGCGCCAGCAGCCAAGATCTTGGGACTCTCCAAGAGACCCAGTACTTC.

The genes are TRBV4-3 and TRBJ2-2, with 10 bases matching TRBD1. CDR1 and CDR2 (germline): LGHNA, YSLEER. The CDR3 sequence is 16 residues long. V was clipped by 0 bases and J by 4 bases; unmatched bases: 2. CDR3: CASSQEGTGVTGELFF. The DNA for the CDR3 is TGCGCCAGCAGCCAAGAAGGGACAGGGGTCACCGGGGAGCTGTTTTTT.

The chain employs TRBV7-8 and TRBJ1-2; tentative D call: TRBD1 (6 bases). Germline V gives CDR1 SGHVS, CDR2 FQNEAQ. CDR3 length equals 16 residues. The V end was cut by 5 bases, the J end by 4 bases, with 20 bases between. CDR3 nucleotides: TGTGCCAGCAGCCAGATACTAGGGGGTTCGGTCTATGGCTACACCTTC. It specifies CASSQILGGSVYGYTF.